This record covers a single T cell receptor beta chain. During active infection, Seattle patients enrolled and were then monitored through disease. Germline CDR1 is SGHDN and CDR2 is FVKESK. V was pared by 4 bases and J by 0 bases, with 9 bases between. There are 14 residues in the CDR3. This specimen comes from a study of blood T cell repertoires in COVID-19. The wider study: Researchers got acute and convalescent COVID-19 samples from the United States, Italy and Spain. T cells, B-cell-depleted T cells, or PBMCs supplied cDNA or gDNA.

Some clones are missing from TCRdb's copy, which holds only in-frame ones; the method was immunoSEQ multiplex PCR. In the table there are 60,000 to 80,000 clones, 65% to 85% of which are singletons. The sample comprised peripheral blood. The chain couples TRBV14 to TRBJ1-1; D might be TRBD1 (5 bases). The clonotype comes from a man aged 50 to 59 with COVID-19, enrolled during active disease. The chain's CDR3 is CASSLRTMNTEAFF. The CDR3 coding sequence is TGTGCCAGCAGCCTTAGGACAATGAACACTGAAGCTTTCTTT. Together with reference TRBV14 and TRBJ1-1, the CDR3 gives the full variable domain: EAGVTQFPSHSVIEKGQTVTLRCDPISGHDNLYWYRRVMGKEIKFLLHFVKESKQDESGMPNNRFLAERTGGTYSTLKVQPAELEDSGVYFCASSLRTMNTEAFFGQGTRLTVV.